This TCR beta chain is drawn from a study of control samples from healthy donors and cancer patients. The trim removed 1 base at V and 2 bases at J, leaving 5 bases unmatched. This CDR3 contains 16 residues. Germline V gives CDR1 MGHRA, CDR2 YSYEKL. The table came from immunoSEQ multiplex PCR; TCRdb's copy has only in-frame clones and leaves some out. The table shows roughly 24,000 clones, with around 83% occurring only once. V gene TRBV4-1 combines with J gene TRBJ2-3, with 8 bases lining up with TRBD2. This clonotype was obtained from a man between 60 and 75 years old with colorectal cancer. Sequencing was carried out using PBMCs. CDR3 loop: CASSQAAGGVTDTQYF. The CDR3 coding sequence is TGCGCCAGCAGCCAAGCTGCGGGGGGAGTCACAGATACGCAGTATTTT.